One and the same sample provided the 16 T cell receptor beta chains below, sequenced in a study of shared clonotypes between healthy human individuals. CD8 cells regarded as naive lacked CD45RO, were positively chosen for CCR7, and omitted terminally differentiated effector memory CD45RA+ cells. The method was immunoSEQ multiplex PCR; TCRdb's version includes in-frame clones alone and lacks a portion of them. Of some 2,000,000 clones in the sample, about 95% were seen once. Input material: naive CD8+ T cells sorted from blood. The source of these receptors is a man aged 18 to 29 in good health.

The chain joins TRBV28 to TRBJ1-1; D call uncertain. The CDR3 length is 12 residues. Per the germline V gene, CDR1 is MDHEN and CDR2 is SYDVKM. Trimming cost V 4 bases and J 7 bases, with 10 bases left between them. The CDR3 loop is CASSSTMIEAFF. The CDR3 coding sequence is TGTGCCAGCAGTTCCACGATGATTGAAGCTTTCTTT.

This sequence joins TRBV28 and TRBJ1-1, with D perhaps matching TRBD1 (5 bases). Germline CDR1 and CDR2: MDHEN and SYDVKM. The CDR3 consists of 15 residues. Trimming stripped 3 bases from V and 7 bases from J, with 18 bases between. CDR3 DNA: TGTGCCAGCAGTTTCAGTAGGTCAGGGTCAGATGAAGCTTTCTTT. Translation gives CASSFSRSGSDEAFF.

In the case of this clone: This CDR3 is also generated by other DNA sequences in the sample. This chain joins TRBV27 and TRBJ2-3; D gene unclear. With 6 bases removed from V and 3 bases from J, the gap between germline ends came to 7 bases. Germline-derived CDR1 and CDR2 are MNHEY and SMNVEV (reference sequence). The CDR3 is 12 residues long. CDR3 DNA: TGTGCCAGCAGCTTCTCAACAGATACGCAGTATTTT. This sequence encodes CASSFSTDTQYF.

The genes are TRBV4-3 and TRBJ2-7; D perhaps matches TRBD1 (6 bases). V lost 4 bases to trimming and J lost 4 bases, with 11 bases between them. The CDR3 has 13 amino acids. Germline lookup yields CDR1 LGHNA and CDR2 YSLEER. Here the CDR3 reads CASSPDSAYEQYF. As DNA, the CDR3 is TGCGCCAGCAGCCCGGACAGTGCTTACGAGCAGTACTTC.

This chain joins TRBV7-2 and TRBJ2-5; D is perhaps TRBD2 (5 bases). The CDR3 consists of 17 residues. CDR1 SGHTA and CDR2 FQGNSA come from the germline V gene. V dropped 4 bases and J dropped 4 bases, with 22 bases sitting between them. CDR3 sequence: CASSSTPGGIPAETQYF. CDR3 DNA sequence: TGTGCCAGCAGCTCGACGCCCGGAGGAATACCGGCAGAGACCCAGTACTTC.

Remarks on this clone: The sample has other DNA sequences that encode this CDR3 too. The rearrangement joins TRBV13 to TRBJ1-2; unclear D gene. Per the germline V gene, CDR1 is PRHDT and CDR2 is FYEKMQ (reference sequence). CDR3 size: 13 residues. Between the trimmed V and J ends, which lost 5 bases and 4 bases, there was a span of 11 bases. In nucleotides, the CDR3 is TGTGCCAGCAGCCTCGGGAGATCCTATGGCTACACCTTC. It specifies CASSLGRSYGYTF.

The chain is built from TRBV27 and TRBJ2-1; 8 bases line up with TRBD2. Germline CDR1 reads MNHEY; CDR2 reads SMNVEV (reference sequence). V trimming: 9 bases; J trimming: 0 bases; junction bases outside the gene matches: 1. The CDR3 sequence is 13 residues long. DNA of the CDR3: TGTGCCAGTGGGACTAGCTCCTACAATGAGCAGTTCTTC. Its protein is CASGTSSYNEQFF.

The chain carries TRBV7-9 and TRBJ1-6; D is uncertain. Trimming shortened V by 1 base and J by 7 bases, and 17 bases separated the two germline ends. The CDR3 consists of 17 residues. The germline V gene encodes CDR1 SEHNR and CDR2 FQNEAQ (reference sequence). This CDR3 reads CASSLGTYVSPNSPLHF. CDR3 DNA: TGTGCCAGCAGCTTAGGGACCTATGTTTCCCCAAATTCACCCCTCCACTTT.

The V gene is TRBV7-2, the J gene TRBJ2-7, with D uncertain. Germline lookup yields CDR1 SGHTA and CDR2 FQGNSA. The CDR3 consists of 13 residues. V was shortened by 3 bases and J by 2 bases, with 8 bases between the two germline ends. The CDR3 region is CASSFFPTYEQYF. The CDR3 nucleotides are TGTGCCAGCAGCTTTTTTCCTACCTACGAGCAGTACTTC.

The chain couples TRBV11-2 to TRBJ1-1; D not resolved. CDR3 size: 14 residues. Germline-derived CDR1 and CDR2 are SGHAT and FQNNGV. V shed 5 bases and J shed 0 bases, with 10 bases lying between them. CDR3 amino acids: CASSPVWLNTEAFF. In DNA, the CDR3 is TGTGCCAGCAGCCCAGTTTGGTTGAACACTGAAGCTTTCTTT.

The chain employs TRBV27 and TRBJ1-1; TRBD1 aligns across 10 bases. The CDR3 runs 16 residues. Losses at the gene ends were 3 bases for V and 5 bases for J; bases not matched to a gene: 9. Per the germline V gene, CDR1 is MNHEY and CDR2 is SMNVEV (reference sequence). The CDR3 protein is CASSLSPGTGETEAFF. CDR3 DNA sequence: TGTGCCAGCAGTTTGTCCCCCGGGACAGGGGAAACTGAAGCTTTCTTT.

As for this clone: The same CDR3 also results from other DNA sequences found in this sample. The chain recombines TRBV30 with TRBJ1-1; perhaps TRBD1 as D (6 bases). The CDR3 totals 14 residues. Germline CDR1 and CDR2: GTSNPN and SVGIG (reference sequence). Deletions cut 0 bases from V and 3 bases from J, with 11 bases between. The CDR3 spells CAWSVGGPDTEAFF. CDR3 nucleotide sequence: TGTGCCTGGAGTGTGGGGGGCCCCGACACTGAAGCTTTCTTT.

Here the CDR3 reads CSVDAGDNEKLFF. DNA of the CDR3: TGCAGCGTTGACGCGGGGGACAATGAAAAACTGTTTTTT. The V call is TRBV29-1, the J call TRBJ1-4, with D possibly being TRBD1 (5 bases). The CDR3 contains 13 residues. V was trimmed by 3 bases and J by 5 bases, leaving 10 bases between them. The germline gives CDR1 SQVTM, CDR2 ANQGSEA.

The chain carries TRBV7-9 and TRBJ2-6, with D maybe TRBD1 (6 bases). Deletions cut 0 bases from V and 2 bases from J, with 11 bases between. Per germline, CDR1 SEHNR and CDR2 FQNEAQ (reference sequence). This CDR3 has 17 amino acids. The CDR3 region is CASSLAHRETGANVLTF. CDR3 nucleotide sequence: TGTGCCAGCAGCTTAGCGCACAGGGAAACTGGGGCCAACGTCCTGACTTTC.

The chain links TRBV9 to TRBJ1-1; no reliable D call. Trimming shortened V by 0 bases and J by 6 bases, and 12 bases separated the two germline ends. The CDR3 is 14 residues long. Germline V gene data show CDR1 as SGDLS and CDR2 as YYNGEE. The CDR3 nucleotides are TGTGCCAGCAGCGTAGTTCCGGGTCGGGCTGAAGCTTTCTTT. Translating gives CASSVVPGRAEAFF.

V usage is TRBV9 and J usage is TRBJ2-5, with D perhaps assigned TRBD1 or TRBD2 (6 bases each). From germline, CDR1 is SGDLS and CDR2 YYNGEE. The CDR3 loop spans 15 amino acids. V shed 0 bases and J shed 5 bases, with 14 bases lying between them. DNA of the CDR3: TGTGCCAGCAGCGTAGGGTGGGGGGCATTGGAGACCCAGTACTTC. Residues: CASSVGWGALETQYF.